These 9 T cell receptor beta chains share one sample of origin, sequenced in a study of blood T cells in healthy people across ages. Sample-barcoded 5' priming and a J-beta primer mix drove a second PCR of roughly 7 to 11 cycles. TCRdb independently ran MiXCR on the 5' RACE reads; one entry per CDR3 protein. The data show 600,000 to 850,000 distinct CDR3 sequences, roughly two fifths seen once. Sample: blood. The receptors come from a woman aged 55-75 years in good health.

This sequence joins TRBV6-2 or TRBV6-3 and TRBJ2-5; D gene unclear. Germline V lookup: CDR1 MNHEY, CDR2 SVGEGT. CDR3 length: 13 amino acids. Trimming took off 5 bases at V and 1 base at J, with 8 bases between the two ends. The DNA of the CDR3 is TGTGCCAGCAGTGCGCCACCCCAAGAGACCCAGTACTTC. As protein: CASSAPPQETQYF.

Turning to this clonotype: Mismatch with germline at one junction end may stem from a read error. The V and J genes are TRBV20-1 and TRBJ1-5, with D perhaps matching TRBD1 (6 bases). The CDR3 contains 14 residues. Germline V lookup: CDR1 DFQATT, CDR2 SNEGSKA (reference sequence). The DNA of the CDR3 is TGCGGTGCTAGTCGGCAGGGGATACATCAGCCCCAGCATTTT. Amino acid sequence: CGASRQGIHQPQHF.

The chain combines TRBV14 with TRBJ1-2; D gene uncertain. Germline-derived CDR1 and CDR2 are SGHDN and FVKESK. V was shortened by 0 bases and J by 8 bases, with 16 bases between the two germline ends. The CDR3 loop spans 15 amino acids. CDR3 protein: CASSQDKGLRYGYTF. In nucleotides, the CDR3 is TGTGCCAGCAGCCAAGATAAAGGGTTGAGATACGGCTACACCTTC.

The rearrangement joins TRBV21-1 to TRBJ2-4; the table's TRBD2 call for D was not verified on the DNA. TRBV21-1 is a pseudogene. This CDR3 has 17 residues. CDR3 DNA: TGTGCCAGCAGCACCCGAGAGAGGGCCCTAGCCAAAAACATTCAGTACTTC. This translates into CASSTRERALAKNIQYF.

The V and J genes are TRBV5-6 and TRBJ2-3, with D unclear. The CDR3 is 16 residues long. Germline loops: CDR1 SGHDT, CDR2 YYEEEE. V lost 0 bases, J lost 0 bases, and 11 bases lay in between. The CDR3 DNA is TGTGCCAGCAGCTTGGCCCGGCAGGTTAGCACAGATACGCAGTATTTT. Its protein is CASSLARQVSTDTQYF.

The chain combines TRBV20-1 with TRBJ2-1, with a weak D call TRBD1 (5 bases). V lost 0 bases to trimming and J lost 3 bases, with 9 bases between them. This CDR3 has 14 residues. Germline V CDR1 and CDR2: DFQATT, SNEGSKA (reference sequence). As DNA, the CDR3 is TGCAGTGCTAGAGACAGGGTAGGCTACAATGAGCAGTTCTTC. Amino acids: CSARDRVGYNEQFF.

This chain joins TRBV6-5 and TRBJ2-3, with D unresolved. Deletions cut 3 bases from V and 3 bases from J, with 10 bases between. In germline, CDR1 is MNHEY, CDR2 SVGAGI. The CDR3 has 14 amino acids. For the CDR3, the DNA is TGTGCCAGCAGTTATAGGATTTCTACAGATACGCAGTATTTT. It is translated as CASSYRISTDTQYF.

This clonotype was counted a few times. The CDR3 here is CASSDGTSGSLSTDTQYF. CDR3 nucleotide sequence: TGTGCCAGCAGTGACGGGACTAGCGGGAGCCTAAGCACAGATACGCAGTATTTT. The chain joins TRBV6-2 or TRBV6-3 to TRBJ2-3; TRBD2 matches at 14 bases. CDR3 length: 18 residues. The V and J ends lost 5 bases and 0 bases, in that order; junction bases with no gene match: 7. CDR1 is MNHEY and CDR2 is SVGEGT in the germline V gene.

The chain combines TRBV7-2 with TRBJ2-2, with TRBD1 matching over 9 bases. The CDR3 length is 15 residues. Germline V gene data show CDR1 as SGHTA and CDR2 as FQGNSA. The V segment lost 5 bases and the J segment 4 bases; nucleotides outside the gene matches: 5. CDR3: CASSPKTGGTGELFF. The CDR3 region has the DNA TGTGCCAGCAGCCCTAAGACAGGGGGCACCGGGGAGCTGTTTTTT.